The rows below give T cell receptor beta chains drawn from one sample of a study of blood T cell repertoires in COVID-19. Profiling relied on immunoSEQ multiplex PCR, and the TCRdb table lists in-frame clones only, not all of them. The profile covers roughly 38,000 clones, with more than 75% appearing a single time and roughly 8.7% taken by the ten largest. The sample comprised peripheral blood. All receptors come from a man aged 65-85 years with active or convalescent COVID-19. The CDR3 runs from the conserved cysteine through the conserved F or W. A D gene is named only where the DNA matches it firmly.

v_call: TRBV6-1; d_call: .; cdr3_aa: CASSEWGTIGLFF
v_call: TRBV10-3; d_call: TRBD1; cdr3_aa: CAISETGEGSPLHF
v_call: TRBV11-2; d_call: .; cdr3_aa: CASSPGREVAAFF
v_call: TRBV27; d_call: TRBD2; cdr3_aa: CASSLSSGGANEQFF
v_call: TRBV2; d_call: .; cdr3_aa: CASSEYGTQNSPLHF
v_call: TRBV3-1/TRBV3-2; d_call: .; cdr3_aa: CASSHYSDEELFF
v_call: TRBV27; d_call: TRBD2; cdr3_aa: CASSFSWTSGGTAYNEQFF
v_call: TRBV5-1; d_call: .; cdr3_aa: CASSFGQLSYEQYF
v_call: TRBV25-1; d_call: .; cdr3_aa: CASRGGGDGYTF
v_call: TRBV7-2; d_call: .; cdr3_aa: CASSAGTLRYNSPLHF
v_call: TRBV19; d_call: .; cdr3_aa: CASSATPIFTGELFF
v_call: TRBV6-5; d_call: .; cdr3_aa: CASSYTTGNYGYTF
v_call: TRBV30; d_call: .; cdr3_aa: CAWSSQYYGYTF
v_call: TRBV4-2; d_call: TRBD2; cdr3_aa: CASSQQLGGGDQETQYF
v_call: TRBV5-1; d_call: TRBD2; cdr3_aa: CASSPVSGGGATDTQYF
v_call: TRBV5-1; d_call: .; cdr3_aa: CASSPTLTGHTEAFF
v_call: TRBV28; d_call: .; cdr3_aa: CASSSPSGGARRSRNGYTF
v_call: TRBV18; d_call: .; cdr3_aa: CASSPPQEIVGELFF
v_call: TRBV19; d_call: .; cdr3_aa: CASSTTGLKLFF
v_call: TRBV5-4; d_call: .; cdr3_aa: CASSLDRSDYGYTF
v_call: TRBV5-1; d_call: .; cdr3_aa: CASSASGAPTKNIQYF
v_call: TRBV9; d_call: TRBD1; cdr3_aa: CASSRTGGTGELFF
v_call: TRBV5-1; d_call: TRBD1; cdr3_aa: CASSLGQGRKAFF
v_call: TRBV27; d_call: .; cdr3_aa: CASNLVRRGVSEAFF
v_call: TRBV20-1; d_call: .; cdr3_aa: CRTSTGTEAFF
v_call: TRBV7-9; d_call: .; cdr3_aa: CASSPGGVITIYF
v_call: TRBV2; d_call: TRBD1; cdr3_aa: CASTRTGGEVNEKLFF
v_call: TRBV5-1; d_call: .; cdr3_aa: CASSRDGGDQPQHF
v_call: TRBV10-3; d_call: .; cdr3_aa: CAISWRAVRETQYF
v_call: TRBV10-1; d_call: TRBD2; cdr3_aa: CAPGVGALAGGPCGTGELFF
v_call: TRBV7-6; d_call: .; cdr3_aa: CASSPWGGDSGNTIYF
v_call: TRBV6-2/TRBV6-3; d_call: .; cdr3_aa: CASSSDYGINGYTF
v_call: TRBV6-5; d_call: .; cdr3_aa: CASSFAGGEQYF
v_call: TRBV5-5; d_call: .; cdr3_aa: CASSLREDNTEAFF
v_call: TRBV11-2; d_call: TRBD2; cdr3_aa: CASSLSLAGASRETQYF
v_call: TRBV14; d_call: .; cdr3_aa: CASSQVKQGYSPLHF
v_call: TRBV6-5; d_call: .; cdr3_aa: CASSLGAAETQYF
v_call: TRBV30; d_call: .; cdr3_aa: CAWRRGSPNSPLHF
v_call: TRBV28; d_call: .; cdr3_aa: CASGAGAELYGYTF
v_call: TRBV4-2; d_call: .; cdr3_aa: CASSQDGIEGEQYF
v_call: TRBV6-5; d_call: TRBD1; cdr3_aa: CASRSLTGSSGELFF
v_call: TRBV9; d_call: TRBD1; cdr3_aa: CASSAILGTGVGNTIYF
v_call: TRBV3-1/TRBV3-2; d_call: TRBD1; cdr3_aa: CASRHRDRVNTEAFF
v_call: TRBV12-5; d_call: TRBD1; cdr3_aa: CASGSGTGLGYTF
v_call: TRBV18; d_call: .; cdr3_aa: CASSPWAGTEAFF
v_call: TRBV9; d_call: TRBD2; cdr3_aa: CASSVSGTRGQDTQYF
v_call: TRBV14; d_call: TRBD1; cdr3_aa: CASSHSGTENEQFF
v_call: TRBV6-5; d_call: TRBD1; cdr3_aa: CASRLGQSYEQYF
v_call: TRBV29-1; d_call: TRBD2; cdr3_aa: CSARLAFEQYF
v_call: TRBV28; d_call: .; cdr3_aa: CASTTMGEAGELFF
v_call: TRBV11-3; d_call: TRBD1; cdr3_aa: CASSSTGGPTGELFF
v_call: TRBV3-1/TRBV3-2; d_call: .; cdr3_aa: CASGRGNYGYTF
v_call: TRBV10-3; d_call: .; cdr3_aa: CATHPGTLQETQYF
v_call: TRBV28; d_call: .; cdr3_aa: CASSLADSNYNSPLHF
v_call: TRBV4-2; d_call: .; cdr3_aa: CASSQESGLDEQFF
v_call: TRBV18; d_call: .; cdr3_aa: CASSPTAGLEQLYEQYF
v_call: TRBV5-1; d_call: TRBD1; cdr3_aa: CASSLMRDRGSGELFF
v_call: TRBV13; d_call: .; cdr3_aa: CASSRGGEDSPLHF
v_call: TRBV28; d_call: TRBD2; cdr3_aa: CASSSSGGAGRNTGELFF
v_call: TRBV3-1/TRBV3-2; d_call: .; cdr3_aa: CASRAGSGNTIYF